Shown below are 13 T cell receptor beta chains from a single sample sequenced in a study of blood T cell repertoires in COVID-19 (TCRdb year 2020). Libraries were prepared through the immunoSEQ multiplex PCR assay. TCRdb obtained this table from immuneACCESS and retained in-frame rearrangements with V and J assigned. These tables miss some clones; where compared with another copy, unresolved V genes account for less than half of the shortfall, and the remainder is unexplained. The sample table records under 400,000 clones; about 92% of these occur just once. 3% to 4% of the sample belongs to the ten largest clones. Sample: peripheral blood. The receptors were gathered from a woman aged 60-70 years with COVID-19, enrolled during active disease.

This chain uses TRBV18 with TRBJ2-5; tentatively, D is TRBD1 (5 bases). Trimming removed 6 bases at V and 4 bases at J, with 9 bases between. Germline V CDR1 and CDR2: KGHSH, LQKENI. The CDR3 is made up of 12 amino acids. The CDR3 reads CASSLRVETQYF. The CDR3 DNA sequence: TGTGCCAGCTCCCTCAGGGTAGAGACCCAGTACTTC.

The genes are TRBV28 and TRBJ2-6; a possible D gene is TRBD2 (6 bases). V was shortened by 6 bases and J by 0 bases, with 15 bases between the two germline ends. The CDR3 is 17 residues long. Germline-derived CDR1 and CDR2 are MDHEN and SYDVKM. CDR3 DNA: TGTGCCAGCAGGCCGGGCGGGGCCCTCTCTGGGGCCAACGTCCTGACTTTC. Protein sequence: CASRPGGALSGANVLTF. Complete variable domain (other parts from reference TRBV28 and TRBJ2-6): DVKVTQSSRYLVKRTGEKVFLECVQDMDHENMFWYRQDPGLGLRLIYFSYDVKMKEKGDIPEGYSVSREKKERFSLILESASTNQTSMYLCASRPGGALSGANVLTFGAGSRLTVL.

The chain links TRBV6-5 to TRBJ1-3; a possible D gene is TRBD1 (6 bases). The CDR3 spans 14 residues. V was clipped by 2 bases and J by 8 bases, with 13 bases between them. Germline CDR1 MNHEY, CDR2 SVGAGI. For the CDR3, the DNA is TGTGCCAGCAGTTACGAACAGGGCCGAGACACCATATATTTT. Translation gives CASSYEQGRDTIYF.

The rearrangement links TRBV5-6 to TRBJ2-4; 9 bases match TRBD1. With 2 bases clipped from V and 4 bases from J, the junction kept 7 bases outside the gene matches. The CDR3 has 16 amino acids. CDR1 and CDR2 from the germline V gene are SGHDT and YYEEEE. CDR3 nucleotide sequence: TGTGCCAGCAGCTTTGGTGGACAGGGGAAGAAAAACATTCAGTACTTC. This gives the protein CASSFGGQGKKNIQYF.

The V call is TRBV2, the J call TRBJ2-5; no clear D. Germline-derived CDR1 and CDR2 are SNHLY and FYNNEI. This CDR3 contains 13 residues. Trimming shortened V by 5 bases and J by 5 bases, and 12 bases separated the two germline ends. In DNA, the CDR3 is TGTGCCAGCAGTCTCGCCCTGGCTGAGACCCAGTACTTC. The encoded protein is CASSLALAETQYF. Combining the CDR3 with reference TRBV2 and TRBJ2-5 gives the whole variable domain EPEVTQTPSHQVTQMGQEVILRCVPISNHLYFYWYRQILGQKVEFLVSFYNNEISEKSEIFDDQFSVERPDGSNFTLKIRSTKLEDSAMYFCASSLALAETQYFGPGTRLLVL.

The chain joins TRBV9 to TRBJ1-2, with TRBD1 matching over 9 bases. Trimming at V came to 0 bases and at J to 8 bases, leaving 5 bases not matched to a gene. Germline loops: CDR1 SGDLS, CDR2 YYNGEE. This CDR3 has 14 residues. The CDR3 is CASSVGTGAGGYTF. The CDR3 coding sequence is TGTGCCAGCAGCGTAGGGACAGGGGCCGGGGGCTACACCTTC.

The chain recombines TRBV2 with TRBJ1-2; unclear D gene. The germline V and J ends were trimmed by 5 bases and 4 bases, with 11 bases remaining between them. The CDR3 is made up of 13 amino acids. Germline CDR1 reads SNHLY; CDR2 reads FYNNEI. CDR3 protein: CASSMQEVYGYTF. CDR3 nucleotides: TGTGCCAGCAGTATGCAGGAAGTCTATGGCTACACCTTC. The variable domain in full, with the rest retrieved from reference TRBV2 and TRBJ1-2, is EPEVTQTPSHQVTQMGQEVILRCVPISNHLYFYWYRQILGQKVEFLVSFYNNEISEKSEIFDDQFSVERPDGSNFTLKIRSTKLEDSAMYFCASSMQEVYGYTFGSGTRLTVV.

The CDR3: CASTGGQTKNYGYTF. CDR3 bases: TGTGCCAGTACCGGAGGACAGACTAAAAACTATGGCTACACCTTC. The chain employs TRBV19 and TRBJ1-2; D might be TRBD1 (6 bases). Germline CDR1 reads LNHDA; CDR2 reads SQIVND (reference sequence). V was shortened by 7 bases and J by 2 bases, with 17 bases between the two germline ends. The CDR3 length is 15 residues.

J is TRBJ2-2 and V is TRBV6-4; no definite D call. CDR1 MRHNA and CDR2 SNTAGT come from the germline V gene. Trimming removed 0 bases at V and 4 bases at J, with 6 bases between. There are 14 residues in the CDR3. This chain's CDR3 is CASSDSWATGELFF. Written as DNA, the CDR3 is TGTGCCAGCAGTGACTCATGGGCCACCGGGGAGCTGTTTTTT.

The chain employs TRBV7-2 and TRBJ1-1, with 8 positions matching TRBD1. The CDR3 spans 15 residues. CDR1 is SGHTA and CDR2 is FQGNSA in the germline V gene. Trimming cost V 5 bases and J 5 bases; bases outside gene matches: 10. The chain's CDR3 is CASSQDQGAWTEAFF. In DNA, the CDR3 is TGTGCCAGCAGCCAAGATCAGGGGGCTTGGACTGAAGCTTTCTTT.

The chain is built from TRBV4-2 and TRBJ2-3; a possible D gene is TRBD2 (6 bases). V dropped 5 bases and J dropped 6 bases, with 18 bases sitting between them. Germline V CDR1 and CDR2: LGHNA, YNFKEQ. This CDR3 has 15 amino acids. Here the CDR3 DNA reads TGTGCCAGCAGCTATGGGACGGAGGGGAGGGATACGCAGTATTTT. Protein product: CASSYGTEGRDTQYF.

The chain couples TRBV11-2 to TRBJ2-7, with 12 bases matching TRBD2. This CDR3 contains 15 residues. Germline assignment: CDR1 SGHAT and CDR2 FQNNGV. The ends lost 4 bases at V and 3 bases at J; junction bases unmatched: 4. For the CDR3, the DNA is TGTGCCAGCAGCTCACTAGCGGGGGGCGACTACGAGCAGTACTTC. This translates into CASSSLAGGDYEQYF.

V usage is TRBV6-6 and J usage is TRBJ1-4; a possible D gene is TRBD1 (5 bases). Germline V gene sequence: CDR1 MNHNY, CDR2 SVGAGI (reference sequence). This CDR3 contains 14 residues. Trimming shortened V by 6 bases and J by 2 bases, and 10 bases separated the two germline ends. The CDR3 region is CASRSGRTNEKLFF. The DNA of the CDR3 is TGTGCCAGCAGGTCAGGGCGGACTAATGAAAAACTGTTTTTT.